This TCR beta chain was documented in a study of T cell repertoires in cytomegalovirus infection. About the research overall: It was the public TCR beta signatures that indicated both CMV infection and matching HLA type. General study results and limits: The ex vivo response was dominated by HLA-C-restricted CMV-specific TCR beta clonotypes. Carriage of CMV together with the relevant HLA was identifiable through cumulative public TCR beta family frequency.

Per germline, CDR1 KGHSH and CDR2 LQKENI. The V end was cut by 1 base, the J end by 4 bases, with 13 bases between. The CDR3 has 15 residues. One entry per CDR3 protein, called by TCRdb with MiXCR from the reads. The sample gives just over 300,000 distinct CDR3 sequences, 15% to 20% of which show up once; 9.5% to 15% is in the top ten. For this clonotype: Its antigen remains unknown.

The chain uses TRBV18 and TRBJ1-2; a weak D match, TRBD1 (5 bases). This TCR was sampled from a human donor in good health (CMV status not recorded). Some clones in this sample may be carry-over from other donors' samples. Sequencing input: PBMCs. This CDR3 reads CASSPRGDGVYGYTF. In DNA, the CDR3 is TGTGCCAGCTCACCACGGGGGGACGGCGTCTATGGCTACACCTTC. Based on the CDR3 plus reference TRBV18 and TRBJ1-2, the full variable domain is NAGVMQNPRHLVRRRGQEARLRCSPMKGHSHVYWYRQLPEEGLKFMVYLQKENIIDESGMPKERFSAEFPKEGPSILRIQQVVRGDSAAYFCASSPRGDGVYGYTFGSGTRLTVV.